A single count supports the clone carrying this TCR beta chain. What it binds is not known. This record comes from a study of blood T cells in healthy people across ages. Study-wide findings and caveats: Among T cells, TCR beta diversity per million cells dropped roughly linearly as age rose.

Through a sample-barcoded 5' primer and a J-beta primer mix, a second PCR was run for roughly 6 to 12 cycles. TCRdb ran MiXCR on the 5' RACE reads and lists one entry per CDR3 protein. The data show roughly 410,000 distinct CDR3 sequences, 50% to 60% seen once. The CDR3 spans 15 residues. The germline V and J ends were trimmed by 3 bases and 1 base, with 9 bases remaining between them. Donors ranged from 6 to 90 years old and were healthy Caucasians in Russia. The V and J genes are TRBV12-3 or TRBV12-4 and TRBJ2-2; tentatively, D is TRBD1 (6 bases). Sequencing used blood. The receptor comes from a man in his 60s in good health. CDR3 coding DNA: TGTGCCAGCAGTTTTAGGACAGTGAACACCGGGGAGCTGTTTTTT. Translation: CASSFRTVNTGELFF.